This T cell receptor beta chain was profiled in a study of shared clonotypes between healthy human individuals. For the study at large: There were three CD4 naive, three CD4 memory, two CD8 naive and one CD8 memory plates per donor.

Broader study findings: What naive subsets generally showed was a larger estimated richness than memory subsets showed. Compared with clonotypes that all four donors shared, non-shared clonotypes had lower generation probabilities.

CDR1 and CDR2 from the germline V gene are SEHNR and FQNEAQ (reference sequence). CDR3 size: 15 residues. V was shortened by 2 bases and J by 4 bases, with 11 bases between the two germline ends. In regard to this clone: The antigen is not known.

Libraries were prepared by immunoSEQ multiplex PCR; TCRdb keeps only in-frame clonotypes and omits some of them. The sample has some 2.3 million clones, just over 90% seen once. The rearrangement links TRBV7-9 to TRBJ2-2, with a possible D match to TRBD1 (5 bases). The source material was naive CD4+ T cells from PBMCs. Documented subset: CD45RA+ positively selected. This TCR derives from a man aged 18 to 30 in good health. Some clones in this sample may be carry-over from other donors' samples. CDR3 sequence: CASSLMVGATGELFF. For the CDR3, the DNA is TGTGCCAGCAGCTTAATGGTAGGGGCCACCGGGGAGCTGTTTTTT.